Shown below are 28 T cell receptor beta chains from a single sample sequenced in a study of regulatory T cells in long-lasting Graves disease. Researchers made TCR beta libraries by using iRepertoire HTBI primers and running Arm-PCR on CDR3 regions. MiXCR was run by TCRdb on the multiplex PCR reads, yielding one entry per CDR3 protein. The sample records 350,000 to 500,000 distinct CDR3 sequences, roughly a fifth being singletons. Sample time point: persistent/refractory GD, antithyroid drugs over 5 years with positive TRAb. PBMCs provided the RNA from which the TCR library was made. Sequenced material: peripheral blood mononuclear cells (PBMCs), taken when the disease was refractory, from a patient treated with antithyroid drugs. These receptor sequences come from a female donor with Graves disease.

The table lists this clonotype with many counts. The chain carries TRBV7-9 and TRBJ2-5; 7 bases map to TRBD1. Germline assignment: CDR1 SEHNR and CDR2 FQNEAQ (reference sequence). The V segment lost 3 bases and the J segment 4 bases; nucleotides outside the gene matches: 5. CDR3 length equals 14 residues. The CDR3 loop is CASSLGQSGETQYF. As DNA, the CDR3 is TGTGCCAGCAGCTTGGGACAGAGTGGAGAGACCCAGTACTTC. Full variable domain (rest looked up from reference TRBV7-9 and TRBJ2-5): DTGVSQNPRHKITKRGQNVTFRCDPISEHNRLYWYRQTLGQGPEFLTYFQNEAQLEKSRLLSDRFSAERPKGSFSTLEIQRTEQGDSAMYLCASSLGQSGETQYFGPGTRLLVL.

This clonotype has a count of ten or more. The chain recombines TRBV6-1 with TRBJ2-2; 13 nucleotides line up with TRBD2. V was clipped by 6 bases and J by 5 bases; unmatched bases: 9. Germline V gene lookup returns CDR1 MNHNS and CDR2 SASEGT. This CDR3 has 17 amino acids. The CDR3 DNA reads TGTGCCAGCAGCCCGGGACTAGCGGGATTTTATACCGGGGAGCTGTTTTTT. This codes for CASSPGLAGFYTGELFF.

There are many counts of this clonotype. The gene calls are TRBV28 and TRBJ2-7; 13 bases are shared with TRBD2. This CDR3 has 15 amino acids. Looked up from germline, CDR1 is MDHEN and CDR2 is SYDVKM. With 3 bases clipped from V and 3 bases from J, the junction kept 2 bases outside the gene matches. This CDR3 reads CASSFGTSGVYEQYF. DNA of the CDR3: TGTGCCAGCAGTTTTGGGACTAGCGGGGTCTACGAGCAGTACTTC.

This clonotype has more than one count but fewer than ten. The chain recombines TRBV20-1 with TRBJ2-7; 8 nucleotides align to TRBD2. V lost 6 bases, J lost 1 base, and 14 bases stayed unmatched. This CDR3 region has 16 residues. Germline CDR1 is DFQATT and CDR2 is SNEGSKA (reference sequence). The CDR3 coding sequence is TGCAGTGCGCAGAGCCCCCTTGCGGGAGGATCCTACGAGCAGTACTTC. It yields the protein CSAQSPLAGGSYEQYF.

The V call is TRBV12-3 or TRBV12-4, the J call TRBJ2-1; TRBD1 agrees at 10 bases. Trimming at V came to 3 bases and at J to 0 bases, leaving 8 bases not matched to a gene. This CDR3 region has 18 residues. The CDR3, as DNA: TGTGCCAGCAGTTTCAGGACAGGGGGTTACAGCTCCTACAATGAGCAGTTCTTC. It codes for CASSFRTGGYSSYNEQFF.

The chain carries TRBV10-3 and TRBJ2-7; TRBD2 aligns across 11 bases. This CDR3 comprises 16 residues. With V trimmed by 11 bases and J by 5 bases, 17 bases remained unmatched. Germline V gives CDR1 ENHRY, CDR2 SYGVKD. This chain's CDR3 is CASRRGTSGLSDEQYF. CDR3 nucleotides: TGTGCCTCCAGGAGGGGGACTAGCGGATTGTCCGACGAGCAGTACTTC.

The chain uses TRBV28 and TRBJ2-1; D gene uncertain. V was clipped by 1 base and J by 1 base, with 5 bases between them. The CDR3 length is 14 residues. CDR1 and CDR2 from the germline V gene are MDHEN and SYDVKM. Here the CDR3 reads CASSLFESYNEQFF. The CDR3 DNA reads TGTGCCAGCAGTTTATTCGAGTCCTACAATGAGCAGTTCTTC.

This clonotype was detected ten times or more. This chain connects TRBV11-1 to TRBJ2-7, with D possibly matching TRBD1 (5 bases). Deletions cut 3 bases from V and 2 bases from J, with 8 bases between. This CDR3 contains 13 residues. From germline, CDR1 is SGHAT and CDR2 FQDESV (reference sequence). DNA for the CDR3: TGTGCCAGCAGCTTGACAGCAACCTACGAGCAGTACTTC. Its protein is CASSLTATYEQYF.

This clonotype was counted ten times or more. The chain joins TRBV27 to TRBJ1-6, with D maybe TRBD1 (5 bases). The CDR3 covers 14 residues. Germline CDR1 MNHEY, CDR2 SMNVEV (reference sequence). V dropped 3 bases and J dropped 6 bases, with 9 bases sitting between them. The CDR3 coding sequence is TGTGCCAGCAGTTTTGGGACTGTTAATTCACCCCTCCACTTT. Translated, it gives CASSFGTVNSPLHF.

This clonotype was seen only a few times. The chain has TRBV25-1 and TRBJ1-1; no firm D call. With 2 bases removed from V and 7 bases from J, the gap between germline ends came to 23 bases. Germline values: CDR1 MGHDK, CDR2 SYGVNS. CDR3 length: 17 amino acids. The DNA of the CDR3 is TGTGCCAGCAGTGAAATTGGGATATGGAAGGGTTCGAATGAAGCTTTCTTT. This sequence encodes CASSEIGIWKGSNEAFF.

A few counts support this clonotype. The CDR3 region has the DNA TGCGCCAGCAGCTTAGAGGACAACACCGGGGAGCTGTTTTTT. Protein sequence: CASSLEDNTGELFF. This chain links TRBV5-1 with TRBJ2-2, with D unclear. The CDR3 covers 14 residues. CDR1 is SGHRS and CDR2 is YFSETQ in the germline V gene. Trimming cost V 2 bases and J 2 bases, with 7 bases left between them.

This sequence joins TRBV3-1 and TRBJ2-5; possible D gene TRBD1, 6 bases. Per the germline V gene, CDR1 is LGHDT and CDR2 is YNNKEL (reference sequence). Deletions cut 3 bases from V and 2 bases from J, with 19 bases between. The length of the CDR3 is 17 residues. The CDR3 loop reads CASSQLFPRTDQETQYF. In nucleotides, the CDR3 is TGTGCCAGCAGCCAGCTTTTCCCCAGGACAGATCAAGAGACCCAGTACTTC.

This clonotype was seen repeatedly, ten times or more. The V call is TRBV7-3, the J call TRBJ2-5, with D tentatively TRBD2 (6 bases). The CDR3 spans 13 residues. In germline, CDR1 is SGHTA, CDR2 FQGTGA. Deletions cut 6 bases from V and 1 base from J, with 9 bases between. The CDR3 here is CASSSSAQETQYF. The CDR3 DNA reads as TGTGCCAGCAGTTCTAGCGCCCAAGAGACCCAGTACTTC.

This clonotype appeared a few times. The rearrangement links TRBV3-1 to TRBJ2-7; 11 nucleotides match TRBD2. The CDR3 covers 16 residues. Germline loops: CDR1 LGHDT, CDR2 YNNKEL (reference sequence). Trimming removed 4 bases from V and 3 bases from J; junction bases left unmatched: 8. CDR3 residues: CASSRSGGLAGYEQYF. The CDR3 DNA follows: TGTGCCAGCAGCCGCTCCGGTGGACTAGCGGGCTACGAGCAGTACTTC.

A remark on this clonotype: A junction boundary mismatches the germline segment, possibly from a read error. The rearrangement joins TRBV5-1 to TRBJ2-7; D not resolved. The V gene's germline CDR1 is SGHRS and CDR2 YFSETQ. The CDR3 loop spans 13 amino acids. The CDR3 coding sequence is TGCGCCAGCACCTTGAACCCCCTTGGTGAGCAGTACTTC. Its translation is CASTLNPLGEQYF. Using reference TRBV5-1 and TRBJ2-7 for the parts outside the CDR3, the full variable domain is KAGVTQTPRYLIKTRGQQVTLSCSPISGHRSVSWYQQTPGQGLQFLFEYFSETQRNKGNFPGRFSGRQFSNSRSEMNVSTLELGDSALYLCASTLNPLGEQYFGPGTRLTVT.

This CDR3 is CASSFGPTGEKLFF. Here the CDR3 DNA reads TGTGCCAGCAGCTTTGGACCCACTGGCGAAAAACTGTTTTTT. The chain couples TRBV7-2 to TRBJ1-4; D is uncertain. This CDR3 is built from 14 residues. V was cut by 3 bases and J by 8 bases, with 13 bases left in between. Germline CDR1 is SGHTA and CDR2 is FQGNSA. Complete variable domain (other parts from reference TRBV7-2 and TRBJ1-4): GAGVSQSPSNKVTEKGKDVELRCDPISGHTALYWYRQSLGQGLEFLIYFQGNSAPDKSGLPSDRFSAERTGGSVSTLTIQRTQQEDSAVYLCASSFGPTGEKLFFGSGTQLSVL.

The chain links TRBV9 to TRBJ1-3; maybe TRBD1 (5 bases). V lost 0 bases and J lost 2, with 12 bases in between. Per germline, CDR1 SGDLS and CDR2 YYNGEE. The CDR3 runs 16 residues. CDR3 sequence (DNA): TGTGCCAGCAGCGTAGAGGCCAGGGCTACTGGAAACACCATATATTTT. Translation gives CASSVEARATGNTIYF.

The chain has TRBV28 and TRBJ2-1; D assignment may be TRBD1 or TRBD2 (5 bases each). Trimming took off 3 bases at V and 0 bases at J, with 12 bases between the two ends. Germline-derived CDR1 and CDR2 are MDHEN and SYDVKM. The CDR3 is made up of 16 amino acids. The CDR3: CASSFPGTSSYNEQFF. The CDR3 bases are TGTGCCAGCAGTTTCCCAGGGACCTCCTCCTACAATGAGCAGTTCTTC. The full variable domain, completed using reference TRBV28 and TRBJ2-1, is DVKVTQSSRYLVKRTGEKVFLECVQDMDHENMFWYRQDPGLGLRLIYFSYDVKMKEKGDIPEGYSVSREKKERFSLILESASTNQTSMYLCASSFPGTSSYNEQFFGPGTRLTVL.

The chain combines TRBV27 with TRBJ2-3, with D maybe TRBD2 (6 bases). The CDR3 sequence is 17 residues long. The V end lost 3 bases, the J end lost 1 base, and 17 bases lay between the germline ends. Germline loops: CDR1 MNHEY, CDR2 SMNVEV (reference sequence). In DNA, the CDR3 is TGTGCCAGCAGTTTTGAGTTGGGACCGGGGGGCACAGATACGCAGTATTTT. It codes for CASSFELGPGGTDTQYF.

Concerning this clonotype: A much larger clone sits a single nucleotide away, making a read error possible. The chain links TRBV30 to TRBJ2-7; perhaps TRBD2 as D (5 bases). The germline V gene encodes CDR1 GTSNPN and CDR2 SVGIG (reference sequence). This CDR3 is 11 amino acids long. Trimming shortened V by 6 bases and J by 2 bases, and 8 bases separated the two germline ends. CDR3 DNA: TGTGCCTGCCGGGATACCTACGAGCAGTACTTC. This gives the protein CACRDTYEQYF.

This clonotype was observed many times. The chain couples TRBV28 to TRBJ2-7; a possible D gene is TRBD1 (6 bases). Trimming removed 6 bases from V and 0 bases from J, with 15 bases in between. The CDR3 is 15 amino acids. CDR1 is MDHEN and CDR2 is SYDVKM in the germline V gene. CDR3 region: CASSIGTISSYEQYF. The DNA of the CDR3 is TGTGCCAGCAGCATTGGGACAATCAGCTCCTACGAGCAGTACTTC. The whole variable domain, filled in from reference TRBV28 and TRBJ2-7, reads DVKVTQSSRYLVKRTGEKVFLECVQDMDHENMFWYRQDPGLGLRLIYFSYDVKMKEKGDIPEGYSVSREKKERFSLILESASTNQTSMYLCASSIGTISSYEQYFGPGTRLTVT.

This clonotype was counted a few times. The chain employs TRBV19 and TRBJ1-1, with TRBD1 as a possible D gene (5 bases). The germline V gene has CDR1 LNHDA and CDR2 SQIVND (reference sequence). This CDR3 has 11 residues. V was shortened by 4 bases and J by 8 bases, with 8 bases between the two germline ends. The CDR3 DNA follows: TGTGCCAGTAGTACAGGGTTCGAAGCTTTCTTT. Its translation: CASSTGFEAFF.

The chain uses TRBV11-2 and TRBJ2-2; 8 nucleotides match TRBD1. J was trimmed by 9 bases and V by 5 bases; bases with no gene match: 11. CDR3 length: 15 amino acids. Per germline, CDR1 SGHAT and CDR2 FQNNGV. CDR3: CASSKRQGTVRELFF. Here the CDR3 DNA reads TGTGCCAGCAGCAAGCGACAGGGGACTGTCCGGGAGCTGTTTTTT.

This clonotype was recorded a few times. The CDR3 loop reads CASSYEAPGLSYEQYF. The CDR3 nucleotides read TGTGCCAGCAGTTATGAGGCCCCGGGGCTCTCCTACGAGCAGTACTTC. The genes are TRBV6-5 and TRBJ2-7, with D possibly being TRBD1 or TRBD2 (5 bases each). Trimming removed 3 bases from V and 0 bases from J, with 15 bases in between. The CDR3 totals 16 residues. Looked up from germline, CDR1 is MNHEY and CDR2 is SVGAGI.

This rearrangement joins TRBV30 to TRBJ1-1; TRBD1 agrees at 9 bases. Germline V gene sequence: CDR1 GTSNPN, CDR2 SVGIG (reference sequence). The CDR3 covers 14 residues. J was trimmed by 1 base and V by 6 bases; bases with no gene match: 6. The DNA for the CDR3 is TGTGCCTGCCATAGGGACAGGGCGAACACTGAAGCTTTCTTT. Its translation: CACHRDRANTEAFF.

This clonotype was picked up many times. The chain combines TRBV15 with TRBJ2-7; TRBD2 agrees at 14 bases. This CDR3 has 17 amino acids. V gave up 3 bases and J gave up 3 bases; unmatched junction bases: 7. Germline CDR1 and CDR2: LNHNV and YYDKDF (reference sequence). The CDR3: CATSRGLAGARDYEQYF. CDR3 sequence (DNA): TGTGCCACCAGCAGGGGACTAGCGGGAGCGAGGGACTACGAGCAGTACTTC.

The CDR3, as DNA: TGCGCCAGCAGCGAACAGACTAGCGGGAGATCAAGTGAGCAGTTCTTC. It codes for CASSEQTSGRSSEQFF. This chain links TRBV5-1 with TRBJ2-1; 12 bases agree with TRBD2. This CDR3 comprises 16 residues. CDR1 is SGHRS and CDR2 is YFSETQ in the germline V gene. V trimming: 4 bases; J trimming: 9 bases; junction bases outside the gene matches: 11. The complete variable domain, with remaining parts taken from reference TRBV5-1 and TRBJ2-1, reads KAGVTQTPRYLIKTRGQQVTLSCSPISGHRSVSWYQQTPGQGLQFLFEYFSETQRNKGNFPGRFSGRQFSNSRSEMNVSTLELGDSALYLCASSEQTSGRSSEQFFGPGTRLTVL.

There are many counts of this clonotype. V usage is TRBV3-1 and J usage is TRBJ2-5, with a weak D call TRBD1 (5 bases). The CDR3 loop spans 12 amino acids. CDR1 is LGHDT, CDR2 YNNKEL, per germline (reference sequence). V was pared by 8 bases and J by 5 bases, with 12 bases between. The CDR3 loop is CASGQGVETQYF. The CDR3 nucleotides are TGTGCCAGCGGTCAGGGTGTGGAGACCCAGTACTTC.